Shown below are 2 T cell receptor beta chains from a single sample sequenced in a study of CXCR3-negative and CXCR3-positive naive CD8 T cells. Preparation of TRB cDNA libraries relied on 5' RACE carrying UMI labels. Each CDR3 protein gets one entry in TCRdb, which reprocessed the 5' RACE reads and gives no DNA. The sample includes some 130,000 distinct CDR3 sequences. The sample consisted of naive CXCR3- CD8+ T cells from blood. Subset here: CD45RO-CCR7+CD27+CD95- naive CD8+ T cells lacking CXCR3 (TNR3-). The source of these receptors is a human donor in good health. Some clones in this sample may be carry-over from other donors' samples.

The chain combines TRBV29-1 with TRBJ2-2; TCRdb reports TRBD1, a call that lacks DNA to check it against. Looked up from germline, CDR1 is SQVTM and CDR2 is ANQGSEA. There are 15 residues in the CDR3. CDR3 region: CSVEDIDRPTGELFF.

V usage is TRBV11-2 and J usage is TRBJ2-7; TCRdb's assignment of TRBD1 cannot be checked, as there is no DNA. Germline V gene sequence: CDR1 SGHAT, CDR2 FQNNGV. This CDR3 spans 15 amino acids. The CDR3 spells CASSLDFTGAYEQYF.